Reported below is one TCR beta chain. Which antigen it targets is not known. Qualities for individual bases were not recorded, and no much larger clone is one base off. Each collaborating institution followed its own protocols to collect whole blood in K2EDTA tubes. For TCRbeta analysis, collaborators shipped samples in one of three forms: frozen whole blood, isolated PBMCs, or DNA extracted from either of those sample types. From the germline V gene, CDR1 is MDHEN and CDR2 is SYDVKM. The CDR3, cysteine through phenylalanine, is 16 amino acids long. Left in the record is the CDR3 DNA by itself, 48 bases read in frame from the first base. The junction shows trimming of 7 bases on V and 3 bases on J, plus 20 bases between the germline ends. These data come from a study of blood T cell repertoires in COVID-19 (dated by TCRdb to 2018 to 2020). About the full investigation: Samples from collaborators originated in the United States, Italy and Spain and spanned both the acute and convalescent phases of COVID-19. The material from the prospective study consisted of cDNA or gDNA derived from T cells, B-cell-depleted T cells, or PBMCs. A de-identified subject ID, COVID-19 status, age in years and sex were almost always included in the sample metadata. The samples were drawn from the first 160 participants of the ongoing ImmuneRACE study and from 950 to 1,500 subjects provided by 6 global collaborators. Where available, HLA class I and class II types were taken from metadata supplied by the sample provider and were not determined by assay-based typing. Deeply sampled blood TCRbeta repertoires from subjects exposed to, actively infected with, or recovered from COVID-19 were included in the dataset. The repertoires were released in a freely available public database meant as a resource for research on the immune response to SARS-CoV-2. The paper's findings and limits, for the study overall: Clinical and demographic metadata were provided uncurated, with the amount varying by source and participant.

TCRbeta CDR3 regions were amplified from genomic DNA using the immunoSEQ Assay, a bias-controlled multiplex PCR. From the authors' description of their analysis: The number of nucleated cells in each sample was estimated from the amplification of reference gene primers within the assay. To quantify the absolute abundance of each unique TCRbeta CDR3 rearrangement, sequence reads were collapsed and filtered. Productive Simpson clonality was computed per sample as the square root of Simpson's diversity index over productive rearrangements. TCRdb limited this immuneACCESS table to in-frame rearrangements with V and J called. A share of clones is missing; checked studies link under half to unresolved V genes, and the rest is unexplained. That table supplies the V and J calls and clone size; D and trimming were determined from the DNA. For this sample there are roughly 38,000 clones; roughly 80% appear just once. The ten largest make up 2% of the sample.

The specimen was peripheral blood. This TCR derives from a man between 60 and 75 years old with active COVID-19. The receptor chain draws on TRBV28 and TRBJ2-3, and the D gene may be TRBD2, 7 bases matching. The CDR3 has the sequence CASIPFTGRGTDTQYF. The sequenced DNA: TGTGCCAGCATCCCATTTACGGGGAGGGGGACAGATACGCAGTATTTT.